This T cell receptor beta chain was recovered during a study of shared clonotypes between healthy human individuals. Overall study results and limits: The study's rarefaction showed incomplete sorted-subset sequencing despite large depth.

Healthy HIV-negative adults with no recent acute infections or vaccinations were recruited as donors. CD4+ cell separation produced CD45RA+ naive and CD45RA-negative memory subsets. Germline values: CDR1 SGHRS, CDR2 YFSETQ. The CDR3 is 16 residues long. Trimming shortened V by 0 bases and J by 6 bases, and 16 bases separated the two germline ends. Assay used: immunoSEQ multiplex PCR; TCRdb lists only in-frame clones, some missing. The sample carries a few million clones, about 92% recorded once. In regard to this clone: The antigen remains undetermined.

The origin of this receptor is a man between 18 and 29 years old in good health. This chain connects TRBV5-1 to TRBJ2-1; D tentatively reads TRBD1 or TRBD2 (7 bases each). The sample taken for sequencing was naive CD4+ T cells sorted from blood. Documented subset: CD45RA+ positively selected. CDR3 amino acids: CASSLARGGRVNEQFF. CDR3 DNA sequence: TGCGCCAGCAGCTTGGCCAGGGGGGGCAGAGTCAATGAGCAGTTCTTC. Full variable domain (rest looked up from reference TRBV5-1 and TRBJ2-1): KAGVTQTPRYLIKTRGQQVTLSCSPISGHRSVSWYQQTPGQGLQFLFEYFSETQRNKGNFPGRFSGRQFSNSRSEMNVSTLELGDSALYLCASSLARGGRVNEQFFGPGTRLTVL.